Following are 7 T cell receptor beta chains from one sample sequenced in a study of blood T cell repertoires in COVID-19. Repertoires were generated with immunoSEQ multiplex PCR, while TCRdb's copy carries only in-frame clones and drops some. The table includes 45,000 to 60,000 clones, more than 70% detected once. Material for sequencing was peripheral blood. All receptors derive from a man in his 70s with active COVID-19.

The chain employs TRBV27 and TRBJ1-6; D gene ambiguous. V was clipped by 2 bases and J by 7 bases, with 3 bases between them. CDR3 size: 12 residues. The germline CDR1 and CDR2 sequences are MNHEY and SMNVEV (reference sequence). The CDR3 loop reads CASSLPNSPLHF. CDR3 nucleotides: TGTGCCAGCAGTTTACCAAATTCACCCCTCCACTTT.

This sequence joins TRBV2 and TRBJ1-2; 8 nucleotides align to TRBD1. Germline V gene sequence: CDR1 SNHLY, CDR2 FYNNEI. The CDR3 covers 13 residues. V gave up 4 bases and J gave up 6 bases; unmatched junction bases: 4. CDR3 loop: CASSAYRGNGYTF. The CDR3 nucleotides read TGTGCCAGCAGTGCCTACAGGGGGAATGGCTACACCTTC.

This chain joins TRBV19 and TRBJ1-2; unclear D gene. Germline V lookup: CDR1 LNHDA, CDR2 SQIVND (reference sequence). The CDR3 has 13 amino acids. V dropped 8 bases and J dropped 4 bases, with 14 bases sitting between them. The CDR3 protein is CASAPPYSYGYTF. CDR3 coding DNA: TGTGCCAGTGCGCCACCCTACTCCTATGGCTACACCTTC.

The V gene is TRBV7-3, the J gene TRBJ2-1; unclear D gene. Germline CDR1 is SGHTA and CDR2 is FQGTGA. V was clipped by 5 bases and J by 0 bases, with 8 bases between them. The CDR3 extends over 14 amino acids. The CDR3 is CASSPTDSYNEQFF. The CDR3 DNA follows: TGTGCCAGCAGCCCTACTGACTCCTACAATGAGCAGTTCTTC.

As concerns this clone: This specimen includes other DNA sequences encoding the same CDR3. The CDR3: CASRTGTFHYEQYF. The CDR3 nucleotides read TGTGCCAGCAGGACCGGGACTTTTCACTACGAGCAGTACTTC. The V gene is TRBV27, the J gene TRBJ2-7, with D possibly being TRBD2 (6 bases). The V gene's germline CDR1 is MNHEY and CDR2 SMNVEV (reference sequence). V gave up 6 bases and J gave up 3 bases, with 15 bases separating them. This CDR3 region has 14 residues.

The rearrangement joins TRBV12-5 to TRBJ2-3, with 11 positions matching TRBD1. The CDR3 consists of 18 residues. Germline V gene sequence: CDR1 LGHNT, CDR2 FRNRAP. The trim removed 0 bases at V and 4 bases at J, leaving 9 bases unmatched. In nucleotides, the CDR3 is TGTGCTAGTGGTTTGGTACGCTCCGGGACAGGGGGACCAGATACGCAGTATTTT. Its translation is CASGLVRSGTGGPDTQYF.

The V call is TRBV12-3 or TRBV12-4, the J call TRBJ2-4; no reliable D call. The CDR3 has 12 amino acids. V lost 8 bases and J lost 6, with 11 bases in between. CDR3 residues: CASSKSLNIQYF. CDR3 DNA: TGTGCCAGCTCCAAAAGCCTAAACATTCAGTACTTC.